A selection of T cell receptor beta chains follows, all from one sample in a study of blood T cell repertoires in COVID-19. Produced via immunoSEQ multiplex PCR; TCRdb's table is partial and in-frame only. There are 96,000 or so clones in the sample; roughly 90% occur only once, and about 1.7% lies in the top ten. Sequenced input: peripheral blood. These receptors were obtained from a man aged 55 to 70 with acute or convalescent COVID-19. Each CDR3 is given with its conserved first and last residue. D genes are given only for firm matches. The size entry is marked missing in some rows and otherwise reads once, few, many or a size class.

abundance: NA; v_gene: TRBV7-2; j_gene: TRBJ2-1; d_gene: NA; CDR3nt: TGTGCCAGCAGCTTAGCGTCTTACAATGAGCAGTTCTTC; CDR3aa: CASSLASYNEQFF
abundance: NA; v_gene: TRBV4-3; j_gene: TRBJ2-7; d_gene: NA; CDR3nt: TGCGCCAGCAGCCATGACAGGAGCGCCTACGAGCAGTACTTC; CDR3aa: CASSHDRSAYEQYF
abundance: NA; v_gene: TRBV7-9; j_gene: TRBJ2-7; d_gene: NA; CDR3nt: TGTGCCAGCAGCTCGAAGGACAGAGACTACGAGCAGTACTTC; CDR3aa: CASSSKDRDYEQYF
abundance: once; v_gene: TRBV29-1; j_gene: TRBJ1-4; d_gene: TRBD1; CDR3nt: TGCAGCGCGTGCCAGGGGGTCGGCGAAAAACTGTTTTTT; CDR3aa: CSACQGVGEKLFF
abundance: NA; v_gene: TRBV3-1/TRBV3-2; j_gene: TRBJ2-7; d_gene: TRBD2; CDR3nt: TGTGCCAGCAGCCCGTCGGGACTAGTATTCGAGCAGTACTTC; CDR3aa: CASSPSGLVFEQYF
abundance: NA; v_gene: TRBV7-9; j_gene: TRBJ1-2; d_gene: TRBD1; CDR3nt: TGTGCCAGCAGCCATCGACAGGGGTATGGCTACACCTTC; CDR3aa: CASSHRQGYGYTF
abundance: once; v_gene: TRBV28; j_gene: TRBJ1-4; d_gene: TRBD1; CDR3nt: TGTGCCACCGGGACAGGGGGAATAGTTGGAGAAAAACTGTTTTTT; CDR3aa: CATGTGGIVGEKLFF
abundance: NA; v_gene: TRBV6-1; j_gene: TRBJ2-7; d_gene: TRBD1; CDR3nt: TGTGCCAGCAGTGGCCGGGACAGGGTAGGATCATGGACCTACGAGCAGTACTTC; CDR3aa: CASSGRDRVGSWTYEQYF
abundance: NA; v_gene: TRBV14; j_gene: TRBJ1-6; d_gene: TRBD1; CDR3nt: TGTGCCAGCAGCCTTCCGAGGACAGGGAAGAATTCACCCCTCCACTTT; CDR3aa: CASSLPRTGKNSPLHF
abundance: NA; v_gene: TRBV7-2; j_gene: TRBJ2-3; d_gene: NA; CDR3nt: TGTGCCAGCAGCCCACGTTTAGTAGCGGAAGGCACAGATACGCAGTATTTT; CDR3aa: CASSPRLVAEGTDTQYF
abundance: NA; v_gene: TRBV5-1; j_gene: TRBJ2-3; d_gene: TRBD2; CDR3nt: TGCGCCAGCAGCTTGGCGGGGACTAGCGGGAGCACAGATACGCAGTATTTT; CDR3aa: CASSLAGTSGSTDTQYF
abundance: NA; v_gene: TRBV12-3/TRBV12-4; j_gene: TRBJ1-2; d_gene: TRBD1; CDR3nt: TGTGCCAGCAGCTCGGGCAGGGGGTGGGGCTACACCTTC; CDR3aa: CASSSGRGWGYTF
abundance: NA; v_gene: TRBV28; j_gene: TRBJ1-2; d_gene: TRBD1; CDR3nt: TGTGCCAGCAGTGGACAGGGGGTTTGGAATGGCTACACCTTC; CDR3aa: CASSGQGVWNGYTF
abundance: NA; v_gene: TRBV6-5; j_gene: TRBJ2-7; d_gene: NA; CDR3nt: TGTGCCAGCATCTCGGGGGCCTACGAGCAGTACTTC; CDR3aa: CASISGAYEQYF
abundance: NA; v_gene: TRBV7-2; j_gene: TRBJ1-5; d_gene: NA; CDR3nt: TGTGCCAGCAGCTCAGGACGACAGGCAGATCAGCCCCAGCATTTT; CDR3aa: CASSSGRQADQPQHF
abundance: NA; v_gene: TRBV7-7; j_gene: TRBJ2-7; d_gene: TRBD2; CDR3nt: TGTGCTAGCACCCCCGGGAGCGGGAAGGTTTTC; CDR3aa: CASTPGSGKVF
abundance: NA; v_gene: TRBV6-2/TRBV6-3; j_gene: TRBJ1-5; d_gene: TRBD1; CDR3nt: TGTGCCAGCAGCCGGATACGGACAGGGCCTCAGCCCCAGCATTTT; CDR3aa: CASSRIRTGPQPQHF
abundance: NA; v_gene: TRBV29-1; j_gene: TRBJ1-2; d_gene: NA; CDR3nt: TGCAGCGTTGGAGGGCCGGGGGGTGATCGGTATGGCTACACCTTC; CDR3aa: CSVGGPGGDRYGYTF
abundance: NA; v_gene: TRBV5-6; j_gene: TRBJ2-3; d_gene: NA; CDR3nt: TGTGCCAGCAGCTTGGGCACAGCCACAGATACGCAGTATTTT; CDR3aa: CASSLGTATDTQYF
abundance: NA; v_gene: TRBV4-1; j_gene: TRBJ1-6; d_gene: NA; CDR3nt: TGCGCCAGCAGCCAAGATTGGCGGTCTAGAGGTTCACCCCTCCACTTT; CDR3aa: CASSQDWRSRGSPLHF
abundance: NA; v_gene: TRBV29-1; j_gene: TRBJ2-3; d_gene: TRBD1; CDR3nt: TGCAGCGTTGTCGGACAGGCCACACCAGATACGCAGTATTTT; CDR3aa: CSVVGQATPDTQYF
abundance: NA; v_gene: TRBV4-2; j_gene: TRBJ2-7; d_gene: TRBD1; CDR3nt: TGTGCCAGCAGCCAGAGGGACAGGGGGTTGTACGAGCAGTACTTC; CDR3aa: CASSQRDRGLYEQYF
abundance: NA; v_gene: TRBV19; j_gene: TRBJ2-2; d_gene: TRBD2; CDR3nt: TGTGCCAGTAGTAAGCCCCCAGGGAGGGGCACCGGGGAGCTGTTTTTT; CDR3aa: CASSKPPGRGTGELFF
abundance: few; v_gene: TRBV15; j_gene: TRBJ2-7; d_gene: TRBD2; CDR3nt: TGTGCCACCAGCCCCTTGAAGGGACTAGCGGGGGGGAGCTCCTACGAGCAGTACTTC; CDR3aa: CATSPLKGLAGGSSYEQYF
abundance: NA; v_gene: TRBV19; j_gene: TRBJ2-1; d_gene: NA; CDR3nt: TGTGCCAGTAGCACTAGTATTTACAATGAGCAGTTCTTC; CDR3aa: CASSTSIYNEQFF
abundance: NA; v_gene: TRBV6-8; j_gene: TRBJ2-7; d_gene: NA; CDR3nt: TGTGCCAGCAGTCCCCCCTTTGTCCTGACTCCGCGTGACTACGAGCAGTACTTC; CDR3aa: CASSPPFVLTPRDYEQYF
abundance: NA; v_gene: TRBV28; j_gene: TRBJ2-1; d_gene: NA; CDR3nt: TGTGCCAGCAGTTTCCAAAAGGGGGGGATCAATGAGCAGTTCTTC; CDR3aa: CASSFQKGGINEQFF
abundance: NA; v_gene: TRBV28; j_gene: TRBJ2-7; d_gene: NA; CDR3nt: TGTGCCAGCAGTTCCCCCCAGGGTGACGAGCAGTACTTC; CDR3aa: CASSSPQGDEQYF
abundance: NA; v_gene: TRBV6-2/TRBV6-3; j_gene: TRBJ1-5; d_gene: TRBD1; CDR3nt: TGTGCCAGCAGCACAGCGGGACAGGCCCAGCCCCAGCATTTT; CDR3aa: CASSTAGQAQPQHF
abundance: NA; v_gene: TRBV19; j_gene: TRBJ1-5; d_gene: NA; CDR3nt: TGTGCCAGCCAGATTAGCAATCAGCCCCAGCATTTT; CDR3aa: CASQISNQPQHF
abundance: NA; v_gene: TRBV28; j_gene: TRBJ2-1; d_gene: NA; CDR3nt: TGTGCCAGCAGTTTTAGACAGAGCTCCTACAATGAGCAGTTCTTC; CDR3aa: CASSFRQSSYNEQFF
abundance: NA; v_gene: TRBV4-1; j_gene: TRBJ2-5; d_gene: NA; CDR3nt: TGCGCCAGCAGCCAAGCTCTGAGGGAGCAAGAGACCCAGTACTTC; CDR3aa: CASSQALREQETQYF
abundance: NA; v_gene: TRBV7-2; j_gene: TRBJ2-4; d_gene: TRBD1; CDR3nt: TGTGCCAGCAGCCCGCAGACAGGGTCTGGGGTAAACATTCAGTACTTC; CDR3aa: CASSPQTGSGVNIQYF
abundance: few; v_gene: TRBV6-5; j_gene: TRBJ2-4; d_gene: TRBD2; CDR3nt: TGTGCCAGCCGCCGAGGCCGGGAGGAAAACATTCAGTACTTC; CDR3aa: CASRRGREENIQYF
abundance: NA; v_gene: TRBV5-4; j_gene: TRBJ2-1; d_gene: TRBD2; CDR3nt: TGTGCCAGCACCAGCCCTAGCGGGAGGAGCTCCTACAATGAGCAGTTCTTC; CDR3aa: CASTSPSGRSSYNEQFF
abundance: NA; v_gene: TRBV7-9; j_gene: TRBJ2-7; d_gene: TRBD1; CDR3nt: TGTGCCAGCAGCTTAGGGCAGGGGGCGTCCGAGCAGTACTTC; CDR3aa: CASSLGQGASEQYF
abundance: once; v_gene: TRBV5-5; j_gene: TRBJ1-3; d_gene: NA; CDR3nt: TGTGCCAGCAGCTTGACCAGCTCTGGAAACACCATATATTTT; CDR3aa: CASSLTSSGNTIYF
abundance: NA; v_gene: TRBV29-1; j_gene: TRBJ2-7; d_gene: NA; CDR3nt: TGCAGCGTTTACAGCCAGAGCTCCTACGAGCAGTACTTC; CDR3aa: CSVYSQSSYEQYF
abundance: NA; v_gene: TRBV19; j_gene: TRBJ2-3; d_gene: NA; CDR3nt: TGTGCCAGTAGCTCACCCAGGACAGATAGCACAGATACGCAGTATTTT; CDR3aa: CASSSPRTDSTDTQYF
abundance: NA; v_gene: TRBV6-2/TRBV6-3; j_gene: TRBJ2-2; d_gene: NA; CDR3nt: TGTGCCAGCAGTTACATACGGGCCGGGGAGCTGTTTTTT; CDR3aa: CASSYIRAGELFF
abundance: NA; v_gene: TRBV11-2; j_gene: TRBJ1-2; d_gene: TRBD1; CDR3nt: TGTGCCAGCAAGTTGACAGGGGGCAGCTATGGCTACACCTTC; CDR3aa: CASKLTGGSYGYTF